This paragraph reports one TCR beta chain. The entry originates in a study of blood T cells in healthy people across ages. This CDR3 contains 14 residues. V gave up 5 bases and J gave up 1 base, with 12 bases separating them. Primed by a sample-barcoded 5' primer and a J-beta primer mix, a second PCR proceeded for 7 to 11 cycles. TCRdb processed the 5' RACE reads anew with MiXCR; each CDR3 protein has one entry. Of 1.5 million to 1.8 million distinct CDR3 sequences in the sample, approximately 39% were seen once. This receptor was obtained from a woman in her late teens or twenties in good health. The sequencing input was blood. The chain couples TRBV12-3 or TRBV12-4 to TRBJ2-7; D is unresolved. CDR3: CASSTNPNSYEQYF. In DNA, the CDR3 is TGTGCCAGCAGTACAAACCCCAATTCCTACGAGCAGTACTTC.